This T cell receptor beta chain was sequenced during a study of blood T cells in healthy people across ages. Trimming cost V 5 bases and J 2 bases; bases outside gene matches: 10. The CDR3 extends over 15 amino acids. CDR1 is SGHRS, CDR2 YFSETQ, per germline. Notes on this clonotype: Its antigen is not identified.

General study points: Estimates of total diversity, which came from one million sequenced T cells, were considered to be underestimates. In older individuals, TCR beta diversity per million T cells was lower, falling roughly linearly with age. Fewer expanded clones and more diversity marked long-lived versus aged donors.

Primers used in a second PCR of about 7 to 12 cycles were a sample-barcoded 5' primer and a J-beta primer mix. One entry per CDR3 protein, called by TCRdb with MiXCR from the 5' RACE reads. The data contain about 1,500,000 distinct CDR3 sequences, under 30% of them singletons. This sequence joins TRBV5-1 and TRBJ2-7; 7 bases line up with TRBD2. The specimen was blood. The receptor's source is a woman younger than 45 in good health. Here the CDR3 reads CASSPLVAGTYEQYF. CDR3 DNA sequence: TGCGCCAGCAGTCCCTTAGTAGCGGGCACCTACGAGCAGTACTTC.